The 4 T cell receptor beta chains below come from one sample, sequenced in a study of CD8 T cells in Susac syndrome. Reverse transcription of about 0.5 to 1 ug RNA used random hexamers. One entry per CDR3 protein, called by TCRdb with MiXCR from the immunoSEQ multiplex PCR reads. The table shows 200,000 to 250,000 distinct CDR3 sequences, with 95% occurring only once. Specimen: CD4+ T cells from PBMCs. These receptors were obtained from a human donor with multiple sclerosis.

To note about this clonotype: One junction end does not reproduce the germline sequence, and a read error may be involved. This chain links TRBV5-1 with TRBJ2-5; D remains ambiguous. The CDR3 extends over 12 amino acids. Germline V gene sequence: CDR1 SGHRS, CDR2 YFSETQ. CDR3 in DNA: TGTGCCAGCAGTCTTCGACAAGAGACCCAGTACTTC. This sequence encodes CASSLRQETQYF.

A single count supports this clonotype. The genes are TRBV29-1 and TRBJ1-1; D ambiguous. This CDR3 has 14 residues. With 0 bases removed from V and 5 bases from J, the gap between germline ends came to 13 bases. Germline CDR1 reads SQVTM; CDR2 reads ANQGSEA. CDR3 coding DNA: TGCAGCGTTGAAGATCGGGTGAGGCGAACTGAAGCTTTCTTT. Its translation is CSVEDRVRRTEAFF.

J is TRBJ1-2 and V is TRBV7-2, with 8 positions matching TRBD1. Germline V gene sequence: CDR1 SGHTA, CDR2 FQGNSA. V lost 5 bases, J lost 0 bases, and 5 bases stayed unmatched. The CDR3 contains 15 residues. The CDR3 nucleotides read TGTGCCAGCAGCCCGGGGGGACAGGCTAACTATGGCTACACCTTC. It encodes CASSPGGQANYGYTF.

The rearrangement uses TRBV20-1 and TRBJ1-5, with D possibly being TRBD1 (6 bases). The CDR3 is 13 amino acids. Germline V gene lookup returns CDR1 DFQATT and CDR2 SNEGSKA (reference sequence). V lost 6 bases, J lost 5 bases, and 14 bases lay in between. CDR3 protein: CSAYQGMDQPQHF. CDR3 DNA sequence: TGCAGTGCGTACCAGGGGATGGATCAGCCCCAGCATTTT.